A selection of T cell receptor beta chains follows, all from one sample in a study of T cell clonotyping in hematopoietic cell transplantation. Some clones are missing from TCRdb's copy, which holds only in-frame ones; the method was immunoSEQ multiplex PCR. The sample shows about 76,000 clones, roughly 95% of them seen only once. The input for sequencing was peripheral blood mononuclear cells, taken before stem cell transplant. These receptors were obtained from a woman aged 45 to 65 with acute myeloid leukemia. Some clones in this sample may be carry-over from other donors' samples. CDR3s include the opening cysteine and the closing phenylalanine or tryptophan. A D gene is named only where the DNA matches it firmly. The size of a clone is reported for some rows only, either as once, few or many, or as a class for expanded clones.

V	size	D	J	DNA	CDR3
TRBV4-1	.	.	TRBJ2-7	TGCGCCAGCAGCCAAGAGGAGGTCCGCGAGCAGTACTTC	CASSQEEVREQYF
TRBV30	.	.	TRBJ1-2	TGTGCCTGGAGTTCAGGTCAGGGACATGGCTACACCTTC	CAWSSGQGHGYTF
TRBV19	once	TRBD2	TRBJ2-3	TGTGCCAGTAGTATAGGTCAAGGCGGGAGTTCTTCAGATACGCAGTATTTT	CASSIGQGGSSSDTQYF
TRBV27	.	TRBD1	TRBJ2-7	TGTGCCAGCAGTTTATCCTCATACAGGGGTCCGTCCTACGAGCAGTACTTC	CASSLSSYRGPSYEQYF
TRBV9	.	TRBD1	TRBJ1-2	TGTGCCAGCAGCCCTAGGACAGGAGGTGGCTACACCTTC	CASSPRTGGGYTF
TRBV6-1	.	.	TRBJ1-6	TGTGCCAGCAGTGAAGACCCCGCGGGTAATTCACCCCTCCACTTT	CASSEDPAGNSPLHF
TRBV4-1	.	TRBD1	TRBJ1-4	TGCGCCAGCAGCCTAAGTGGGACAGGGAATGAAAAACTGTTTTTT	CASSLSGTGNEKLFF
TRBV11-3	.	.	TRBJ1-3	TGTGCCAGCAGCTTAGCTGGCTCTGGAAACACCATATATTTT	CASSLAGSGNTIYF
TRBV19	.	.	TRBJ1-2	TGTGCCAGTAGTATGAAGTCGATGCAGGGGACCCGTGGCTACACCTTC	CASSMKSMQGTRGYTF
TRBV28	.	TRBD2	TRBJ2-7	TGTGCCACCCAAGGCGGGAGAACGTACGAGCAGTACTTC	CATQGGRTYEQYF
TRBV6-5	.	.	TRBJ1-4	TGTGCCAGCAGAGAGGACACAGGGAGAAAACTGTTTTTT	CASREDTGRKLFF
TRBV28	once	TRBD1	TRBJ1-1	TGTGCCAGCAGCCCCCAGCGGACAGGGCACACTGAAGCTTTCTTT	CASSPQRTGHTEAFF
TRBV2	.	.	TRBJ2-7	TGTGCCAGCAGTGTTAGCTCCTACGAGCAGTACTTC	CASSVSSYEQYF
TRBV7-8	.	.	TRBJ2-3	TGTGCCAGCAGGACCGATGGGATGAGCCGCACAGATACGCAGTATTTT	CASRTDGMSRTDTQYF